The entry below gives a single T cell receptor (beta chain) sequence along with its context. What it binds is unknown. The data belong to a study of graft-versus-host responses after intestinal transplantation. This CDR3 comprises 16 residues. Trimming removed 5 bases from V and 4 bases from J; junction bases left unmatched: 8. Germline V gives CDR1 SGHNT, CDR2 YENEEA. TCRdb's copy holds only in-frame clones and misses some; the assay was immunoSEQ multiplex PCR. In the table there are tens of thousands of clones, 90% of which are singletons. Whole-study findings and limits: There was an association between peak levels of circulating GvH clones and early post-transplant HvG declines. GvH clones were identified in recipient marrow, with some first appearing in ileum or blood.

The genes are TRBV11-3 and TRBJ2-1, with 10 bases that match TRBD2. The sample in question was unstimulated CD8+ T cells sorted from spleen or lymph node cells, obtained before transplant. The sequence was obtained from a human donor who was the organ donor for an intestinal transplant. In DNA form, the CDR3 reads TGTGCCAGCAGCGGGCCCGGGACTAGCGTTTACAATGAGCAGTTCTTC. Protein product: CASSGPGTSVYNEQFF.